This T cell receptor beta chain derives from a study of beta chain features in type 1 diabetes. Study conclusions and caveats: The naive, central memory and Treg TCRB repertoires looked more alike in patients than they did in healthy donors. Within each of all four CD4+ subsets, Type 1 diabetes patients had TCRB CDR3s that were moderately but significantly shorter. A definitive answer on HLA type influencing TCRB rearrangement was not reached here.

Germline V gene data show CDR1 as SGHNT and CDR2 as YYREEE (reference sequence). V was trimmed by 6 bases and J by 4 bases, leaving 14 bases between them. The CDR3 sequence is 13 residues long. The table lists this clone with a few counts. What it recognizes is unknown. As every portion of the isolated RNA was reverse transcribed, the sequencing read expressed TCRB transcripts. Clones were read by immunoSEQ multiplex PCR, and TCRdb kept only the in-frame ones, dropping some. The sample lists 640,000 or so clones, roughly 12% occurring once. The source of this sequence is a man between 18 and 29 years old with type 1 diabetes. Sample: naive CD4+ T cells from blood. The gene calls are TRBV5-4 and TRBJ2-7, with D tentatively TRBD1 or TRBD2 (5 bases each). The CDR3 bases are TGTGCCAGCACCAACCGGGACCCTTACGAGCAGTACTTC. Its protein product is CASTNRDPYEQYF.